The clone carrying this T cell receptor beta chain has just a few counts. Its antigen is not identified. The data derive from a study of T cells after yellow fever vaccination. Study-wide points: The study re-detected most primary-vaccination clones after the booster (nearly 97% CD4, around 90% CD8). The study noted that FACS-sorted repertoires could contain abundant clonotypes contaminating from the bulk population.

The CDR3 runs to 16 residues. The germline V gene has CDR1 SEHNR and CDR2 FQNEAQ (reference sequence). Between the trimmed V and J ends, which lost 5 bases and 6 bases, there was a span of 22 bases. The TCR cDNA carried a universal primer site and UMIs from 5'RACE template switching. TCRdb re-called the 5' RACE reads with MiXCR, one entry per CDR3 protein. This table holds a few hundred thousand distinct CDR3 sequences, around 8.1% found once. The sample here was PBMCs, taken about 49 days after the first yellow fever vaccination. This clonotype was sampled from a man aged 18-30 years who received the YFV17D yellow fever vaccine. The rearrangement links TRBV7-9 to TRBJ1-1; a possible D gene is TRBD1 (5 bases). CDR3 in amino acids: CASSQMSGLVPPEAFF. The CDR3 nucleotides read TGTGCCAGCAGCCAAATGTCGGGACTTGTCCCTCCTGAAGCTTTCTTT.